Following are 5 T cell receptor beta chains from one sample sequenced in a study of beta chain features in type 1 diabetes. The authors reverse transcribed all of the isolated RNA, so sequencing captured expressed TCRB transcripts. Assay used: immunoSEQ multiplex PCR; TCRdb lists only in-frame clones, some missing. The repertoire holds under 300,000 clones, with about 25% as singletons. The specimen sequenced was central memory CD4+ T cells from blood. These receptors were taken from a man aged 30 to 45 in good health.

The chain uses TRBV6-5 and TRBJ1-2; D ambiguous. The CDR3 sequence is 12 residues long. The V end was cut by 2 bases, the J end by 6 bases, with 7 bases between. CDR1 is MNHEY and CDR2 is SVGAGI in the germline V gene. The CDR3 spells CASSYGNNGYTF. CDR3 coding DNA: TGTGCCAGCAGTTACGGGAATAATGGCTACACCTTC.

This rearrangement joins TRBV30 to TRBJ2-3; 8 nucleotides line up with TRBD1. V was clipped by 5 bases and J by 2 bases; unmatched bases: 6. Germline V lookup: CDR1 GTSNPN, CDR2 SVGIG (reference sequence). The CDR3 totals 14 residues. CDR3 amino acids: CAWATGAVTDTQYF. The CDR3 DNA reads as TGTGCCTGGGCGACAGGGGCCGTCACAGATACGCAGTATTTT.

Note on this clone: The sample holds other DNA sequences that translate to the same CDR3. The chain has TRBV7-2 and TRBJ2-1, with 7 bases fitting TRBD2. Per germline, CDR1 SGHTA and CDR2 FQGNSA. The V gene end was trimmed by 4 bases and the J gene end by 0 bases; junction bases not matched to a gene: 3. This CDR3 has 15 residues. CDR3 region: CASSSAGSSYNEQFF. The CDR3 nucleotides are TGTGCCAGCAGCTCAGCGGGGAGCTCCTACAATGAGCAGTTCTTC.

Ten or more counts support this clone. This chain joins TRBV4-3 and TRBJ2-1; 8 nucleotides align to TRBD2. The V and J ends lost 0 bases and 5 bases, in that order; junction bases with no gene match: 6. CDR1 LGHNA and CDR2 YSLEER come from the germline V gene. CDR3 size: 16 residues. CDR3 amino acids: CASSQERAGENNEQFF. In DNA, the CDR3 is TGCGCCAGCAGCCAAGAAAGAGCGGGAGAGAACAATGAGCAGTTCTTC.

This clone was recorded at least ten times. The CDR3 DNA sequence: TGCGCCAGCAGCTTGAGTGGAAATGAAAAACTGTTTTTT. Its translation: CASSLSGNEKLFF. The rearrangement uses TRBV5-1 and TRBJ1-4; D ambiguous. V was trimmed by 1 base and J by 5 bases, leaving 6 bases between them. The CDR3 is 13 amino acids. Germline loops: CDR1 SGHRS, CDR2 YFSETQ.